The 17 T cell receptor beta chains below come from one sample, sequenced in a study of blood T cells in healthy people across ages. The authors ran a second PCR of about 7 to 11 cycles using a sample-barcoded 5' primer and a J-beta primer mix. TCRdb ran MiXCR on the 5' RACE reads and lists one entry per CDR3 protein. The table has around 990,000 distinct CDR3 sequences, approximately 25% seen once. These records were also assigned to another study, of T cells of mothers and their children.

The sequenced sample was blood. The receptors come from a girl aged 2 to 10 in good health.

This clonotype has a handful of counts. The chain recombines TRBV29-1 with TRBJ1-2; unclear D gene. The CDR3 has 11 amino acids. V was shortened by 2 bases and J by 6 bases, with 7 bases between the two germline ends. Germline CDR1 is SQVTM and CDR2 is ANQGSEA. This CDR3 reads CSVEWVNGYTF. The CDR3 DNA reads as TGCAGCGTTGAATGGGTCAATGGCTACACCTTC.

The V call is TRBV7-9, the J call TRBJ1-4; no clear D. This CDR3 region has 13 residues. Trimming removed 3 bases from V and 5 bases from J, with 7 bases in between. The germline V gene has CDR1 SEHNR and CDR2 FQNEAQ (reference sequence). CDR3 sequence: CASSLRENEKLFF. Here the CDR3 DNA reads TGTGCCAGCAGCTTGAGGGAGAATGAAAAACTGTTTTTT. Variable domain in full (rest from reference TRBV7-9 and TRBJ1-4): DTGVSQNPRHKITKRGQNVTFRCDPISEHNRLYWYRQTLGQGPEFLTYFQNEAQLEKSRLLSDRFSAERPKGSFSTLEIQRTEQGDSAMYLCASSLRENEKLFFGSGTQLSVL.

This clonotype was seen repeatedly, ten times or more. The chain is built from TRBV28 and TRBJ2-5, with 9 bases lining up with TRBD2. Per germline, CDR1 MDHEN and CDR2 SYDVKM. The CDR3 has 17 amino acids. After removal of 5 bases from V and 4 bases from J, the junction contained 14 bases not matched to a gene. The CDR3 coding sequence is TGTGCCAGCAGTACCCTATTTGGTAGCGGGAGAGGAGAGACCCAGTACTTC. Translating it yields CASSTLFGSGRGETQYF.

The genes are TRBV20-1 and TRBJ2-5; 8 nucleotides match TRBD2. Germline V CDR1 and CDR2: DFQATT, SNEGSKA (reference sequence). The V and J ends lost 3 bases and 5 bases, in that order; junction bases with no gene match: 8. The length of the CDR3 is 14 residues. The CDR3 sequence is CSASLGGVVETQYF. The CDR3, as DNA: TGCAGTGCTAGTCTCGGGGGGGTGGTCGAGACCCAGTACTTC.

This clonotype has just a few counts. The rearrangement joins TRBV13 to TRBJ2-7, with D unclear. The germline V gene has CDR1 PRHDT and CDR2 FYEKMQ (reference sequence). The ends were cut back, 1 base at V and 2 bases at J, with 9 bases in the middle. This CDR3 spans 14 amino acids. CDR3: CASSLENRAYEQYF. The CDR3 DNA reads as TGTGCCAGCAGCTTAGAAAACCGCGCCTACGAGCAGTACTTC.

This clonotype was seen only a few times. The V call is TRBV20-1, the J call TRBJ1-2; 8 nucleotides align to TRBD1. V lost 4 bases to trimming and J lost 5 bases; unmatched junction nucleotides: 9. CDR3 length: 14 amino acids. Germline CDR1 and CDR2: DFQATT and SNEGSKA (reference sequence). The CDR3 DNA sequence: TGCAGTGCTATTTGGGACAGGAATCAATATGGCTACACCTTC. It is translated as CSAIWDRNQYGYTF.

On this clonotype: Given a much more abundant clone one base away, this may be a read error. This rearrangement joins TRBV15 to TRBJ2-5; TRBD2 is a possible D gene (5 bases). Germline lookup yields CDR1 LNHNV and CDR2 YYDKDF (reference sequence). V lost 1 base and J lost 4, with 19 bases in between. CDR3 length: 17 amino acids. The CDR3 protein is CATSRVPGSVSGETQYF. The CDR3 region has the DNA TGTGCCACCAGCAGAGTGCCGGGGTCAGTTTCAGGAGAGACCCAGTACTTC. The entire variable domain, with the rest obtained from reference TRBV15 and TRBJ2-5, is as follows: DAMVIQNPRYQVTQFGKPVTLSCSQTLNHNVMYWYQQKSSQAPKLLFHYYDKDFNNEADTPDNFQSRRPNTSFCFLDIRSPGLGDTAMYLCATSRVPGSVSGETQYFGPGTRLLVL.

The chain carries TRBV20-1 and TRBJ1-4; 7 nucleotides agree with TRBD1. Germline V gene sequence: CDR1 DFQATT, CDR2 SNEGSKA (reference sequence). The V segment lost 4 bases and the J segment 10 bases; nucleotides outside the gene matches: 15. The CDR3 spans 15 residues. The CDR3 coding sequence is TGCAGTGCTACGCCACCGGGGACAGCTGTGGGAAAACTGTTTTTT. Translating it yields CSATPPGTAVGKLFF.

V usage is TRBV6-2 or TRBV6-3 and J usage is TRBJ2-1; D may be TRBD2 (6 bases). With 7 bases removed from V and 6 bases from J, the gap between germline ends came to 13 bases. The CDR3 sequence is 13 residues long. CDR1 is MNHEY, CDR2 SVGEGT, per germline. CDR3 sequence reads: CASNPGLTNEQFF. The CDR3 coding sequence is TGTGCCAGCAACCCCGGACTAACCAATGAGCAGTTCTTC.

This clonotype was recorded a few times. V is TRBV11-2 and J is TRBJ2-5; 7 nucleotides align to TRBD1. Germline V lookup: CDR1 SGHAT, CDR2 FQNNGV. The CDR3 runs to 13 residues. The V gene end was trimmed by 8 bases and the J gene end by 0 bases; junction bases not matched to a gene: 3. The DNA for the CDR3 is TGTGCCAGCGGGCAGGGGGACCAAGAGACCCAGTACTTC. It encodes CASGQGDQETQYF.

The chain employs TRBV3-1 and TRBJ2-1; D not certain. The CDR3 is 15 residues long. CDR1 and CDR2 from the germline V gene are LGHDT and YNNKEL (reference sequence). The V gene lost 1 base and the J gene lost 0 bases, with 7 bases spanning the gap. The CDR3 coding sequence is TGTGCCAGCAGCCAAGGGGATCGCTCCTACAATGAGCAGTTCTTC. It is translated as CASSQGDRSYNEQFF.

The rearrangement joins TRBV12-3 or TRBV12-4 to TRBJ2-1; D unclear. Trimming left V 10 bases short and J 0 bases short, with 10 bases between. The CDR3 sequence is 13 residues long. Here the CDR3 DNA reads TGTGCCACACAGCAAAGCTCCTACAATGAGCAGTTCTTC. Protein sequence: CATQQSSYNEQFF.

This clonotype appeared a few times. This chain links TRBV27 with TRBJ2-5; the D call may be TRBD1 or TRBD2 (5 bases each). The CDR3 loop spans 14 amino acids. V was shortened by 5 bases and J by 5 bases, with 15 bases between the two germline ends. CDR1 is MNHEY and CDR2 is SMNVEV in the germline V gene (reference sequence). CDR3 loop: CASSPGRWGETQYF. CDR3 in DNA: TGTGCCAGCAGTCCCGGACGTTGGGGGGAGACCCAGTACTTC.

For the CDR3, the DNA is TGTGCCAGCAGTTTTCCCATCGGACGCTATGGCTACACCTTC. Its translation is CASSFPIGRYGYTF. This chain connects TRBV28 to TRBJ1-2; D ambiguous. The CDR3 is made up of 14 amino acids. The germline V gene has CDR1 MDHEN and CDR2 SYDVKM. V lost 3 bases and J lost 4, with 12 bases in between.

A word on this clonotype: This likely comes from a read error, as the CDR3 has no conserved phenylalanine or tryptophan at its end. The chain combines TRBV5-1 with TRBJ2-5, with 11 bases fitting TRBD1. With V trimmed by 4 bases and J by 5 bases, 7 bases remained unmatched. The CDR3 has 15 amino acids. Germline CDR1 and CDR2: SGHRS and YFSETQ. CDR3 sequence: CASSHGQGAMETQYL. Here the CDR3 DNA reads TGCGCCAGCAGCCACGGACAGGGGGCGATGGAGACCCAGTACCTC.

Note on this clonotype: The conserved phenylalanine or tryptophan normally closing the CDR3 is absent here, so this likely arose from a read error. This chain links TRBV10-3 with TRBJ2-7; 7 bases are a match to TRBD2. V was clipped by 0 bases and J by 3 bases; unmatched bases: 5. The CDR3 contains 15 residues. CDR1 ENHRY and CDR2 SYGVKD come from the germline V gene. The CDR3 nucleotides read TGTGCCATCAGTGAGTCGTGGGAGGGGATCTACGAGCAGTACTTA. Amino acid sequence: CAISESWEGIYEQYL.

J is TRBJ1-2 and V is TRBV9, with 8 bases identical to TRBD1. The CDR3 is 16 amino acids. Germline V gene data show CDR1 as SGDLS and CDR2 as YYNGEE. V trimming: 3 bases; J trimming: 3 bases; junction bases outside the gene matches: 10. As DNA, the CDR3 is TGTGCCAGCAGCGGCCAGTCAGGACAGGGACACTATGGCTACACCTTC. It translates to CASSGQSGQGHYGYTF.